Presented here are 30 T cell receptor beta chains from one specimen sequenced in a study of T cell repertoires in ileal Crohn's disease (dated by TCRdb to between 2018 and 2020). Library creation used the immunoSEQ multiplex PCR assay. Sourced from immuneACCESS, this table was stored by TCRdb with only in-frame sequences that have V and J called. A share of the clones is absent; for the studies checked, an unresolved V gene accounts for under half, and the remainder has no known explanation. This sample is represented by some 15,000 clones; approximately 60% of them were singletons. The ten most abundant clones make up roughly 6.5% of the sample. Sequencing input: ileal tissue. The origin of the receptors is an adult with Crohn's disease.

The CDR3 DNA follows: TGTGCCAGCAGAACAACAGGCTCTGGAAACACCATATATTTT. It is translated as CASRTTGSGNTIYF. V gene TRBV2 combines with J gene TRBJ1-3; weak D call: TRBD1 (5 bases). Deletions cut 6 bases from V and 0 bases from J, with 9 bases between. The CDR3 runs 14 residues. Germline CDR1 reads SNHLY; CDR2 reads FYNNEI. The full variable domain, in which reference TRBV2 and TRBJ1-3 provide the parts outside the CDR3, is EPEVTQTPSHQVTQMGQEVILRCVPISNHLYFYWYRQILGQKVEFLVSFYNNEISEKSEIFDDQFSVERPDGSNFTLKIRSTKLEDSAMYFCASRTTGSGNTIYFGEGSWLTVV.

The chain employs TRBV7-2 and TRBJ2-3; possibly TRBD2 for D (6 bases). V was cut by 5 bases and J by 4 bases, with 16 bases left in between. Germline lookup yields CDR1 SGHTA and CDR2 FQGNSA. The CDR3 totals 15 residues. Here the CDR3 reads CASSVQVTRADTQYF. CDR3 sequence (DNA): TGTGCCAGCAGCGTCCAAGTGACTAGGGCAGATACGCAGTATTTT.

This clone was picked up a small number of times. The V and J genes are TRBV6-5 and TRBJ1-1; D might be TRBD1 (5 bases). V lost 0 bases and J lost 1, with 6 bases in between. CDR3 size: 14 residues. Germline assignment: CDR1 MNHEY and CDR2 SVGAGI. DNA of the CDR3: TGTGCCAGCAGTTACTCCAGGGAGAACACTGAAGCTTTCTTT. It encodes CASSYSRENTEAFF.

This chain connects TRBV28 to TRBJ2-7, with TRBD2 matching 12 bases. The ends lost 6 bases at V and 0 bases at J; junction bases unmatched: 6. This CDR3 is 16 amino acids long. In germline, CDR1 is MDHEN, CDR2 SYDVKM. CDR3 DNA: TGTGCCAGCAGCCCTACTAGCGGGAGGCCCTCCTACGAGCAGTACTTC. Encoded protein: CASSPTSGRPSYEQYF.

The chain employs TRBV19 and TRBJ2-5, with D possibly being TRBD1 (6 bases). The tail of the sequence fits TRBJ2-7 better, so the J call may be wrong. CDR3 length: 16 residues. Germline values: CDR1 LNHDA, CDR2 SQIVND (reference sequence). CDR3 bases: TGTGCCAGTAGTATAGATGCATCAGGACAGCGATACGAGCAGTACTTC. Residues: CASSIDASGQRYEQYF.

This clone was found once. The chain's CDR3 is CSVVQGGAYGYTF. CDR3 bases: TGCAGCGTTGTCCAAGGGGGGGCTTATGGCTACACCTTC. This chain uses TRBV29-1 with TRBJ1-2, with a weak D call TRBD1 (6 bases). This CDR3 is built from 13 residues. V lost 4 bases, J lost 5 bases, and 14 bases lay in between. Germline loops: CDR1 SQVTM, CDR2 ANQGSEA.

The chain combines TRBV18 with TRBJ1-2; 7 bases are a match to TRBD1. The CDR3 spans 15 residues. The J segment lost 6 bases and the V segment lost 3 bases, leaving 10 bases of the junction unmatched. The germline V gene has CDR1 KGHSH and CDR2 LQKENI. The CDR3 region is CASSPDHRTGDGYTF. As DNA, the CDR3 is TGTGCCAGCTCACCCGACCACCGTACAGGGGATGGCTACACCTTC.

The chain combines TRBV6-1 with TRBJ1-2, with 7 bases matching TRBD1. This CDR3 is 14 amino acids long. In germline, CDR1 is MNHNS, CDR2 SASEGT. The ends lost 0 bases at V and 11 bases at J; junction bases unmatched: 9. The DNA for the CDR3 is TGTGCCAGCAGTGAAGCGATGGGGACAGTTGGGTACACCTTC. This codes for CASSEAMGTVGYTF.

This clone was counted a few times. This sequence joins TRBV30 and TRBJ1-2, with TRBD1 matching 10 bases. In germline, CDR1 is GTSNPN, CDR2 SVGIG (reference sequence). V was clipped by 7 bases and J by 4 bases; unmatched bases: 6. The CDR3 consists of 13 residues. CDR3 nucleotides: TGTGCCTCCGACAGGGGGCAAGGCTATGGCTACACCTTC. Amino acids: CASDRGQGYGYTF.

The chain combines TRBV6-5 with TRBJ1-1; no firm D call. Germline V gene data show CDR1 as MNHEY and CDR2 as SVGAGI. V lost 0 bases and J lost 6, with 14 bases in between. The CDR3 spans 15 residues. CDR3 in amino acids: CASSYSPGPPAEAFF. The CDR3 nucleotides read TGTGCCAGCAGTTACTCTCCAGGCCCTCCAGCTGAAGCTTTCTTT.

This chain links TRBV5-1 with TRBJ2-4, with 9 bases lining up with TRBD1. Germline-derived CDR1 and CDR2 are SGHRS and YFSETQ. V shed 3 bases and J 8 bases; nucleotides not matched to a gene: 6. CDR3 length: 14 residues. CDR3 protein: CASSYGQGLDIQYF. DNA for the CDR3: TGCGCCAGCAGCTACGGACAGGGGTTGGACATTCAGTACTTC.

The gene calls are TRBV15 and TRBJ1-4; D uncertain. Germline CDR1 and CDR2: LNHNV and YYDKDF (reference sequence). The CDR3 is 13 residues long. V was pared by 2 bases and J by 7 bases, with 8 bases between. In nucleotides, the CDR3 is TGTGCCACCAGCAGAACACGGGGTGAAAAACTGTTTTTT. It translates to CATSRTRGEKLFF. Looking up the rest from reference TRBV15 and TRBJ1-4 gives the full variable domain: DAMVIQNPRYQVTQFGKPVTLSCSQTLNHNVMYWYQQKSSQAPKLLFHYYDKDFNNEADTPDNFQSRRPNTSFCFLDIRSPGLGDTAMYLCATSRTRGEKLFFGSGTQLSVL.

The chain carries TRBV23-1 and TRBJ2-5; no reliable D call. TRBV23-1 has ORF status, its function being uncertain. V dropped 9 bases and J dropped 7 bases, with 9 bases sitting between them. This CDR3 region has 10 residues. The CDR3 loop is CARRGGTQYF. The DNA of the CDR3 is TGCGCCAGGCGCGGCGGGACCCAGTACTTC.

The chain has TRBV6-4 and TRBJ2-1; 7 bases align to TRBD1. Germline values: CDR1 MRHNA, CDR2 SNTAGT. This CDR3 contains 13 residues. The V segment lost 5 bases and the J segment 6 bases; nucleotides outside the gene matches: 4. The CDR3 is CASSRDRANEQFF. DNA for the CDR3: TGTGCCAGCAGTCGAGACAGGGCCAATGAGCAGTTCTTC.

This clone was seen a single time. The chain links TRBV18 to TRBJ2-5, with D possibly TRBD2 on 6 matching bases. The CDR3 has 13 amino acids. V lost 2 bases to trimming and J lost 5 bases, with 9 bases between them. The germline V gene encodes CDR1 KGHSH and CDR2 LQKENI. DNA of the CDR3: TGTGCCAGCTCACCAGGGGGGATGGAGACCCAGTACTTC. Translating it yields CASSPGGMETQYF.

The V call is TRBV5-1, the J call TRBJ2-7; possible D gene TRBD1, 6 bases. The V end was cut by 0 bases, the J end by 6 bases, with 7 bases between. The CDR3 runs 12 residues. The germline gives CDR1 SGHRS, CDR2 YFSETQ. The CDR3 DNA reads as TGCGCCAGCAGCTTGGAGGGGGTCGAGCAGTACTTC. The encoded protein is CASSLEGVEQYF.

The chain links TRBV7-8 to TRBJ2-5, with TRBD1 matching 7 bases. Per the germline V gene, CDR1 is SGHVS and CDR2 is FQNEAQ. The CDR3 runs to 16 residues. V was pared by 1 base and J by 3 bases, with 8 bases of the junction left unmatched. CDR3 in DNA: TGTGCCAGCAGCTTAGTTCACAGGGGTGGCAAAGAGACCCAGTACTTC. As protein: CASSLVHRGGKETQYF.

The chain combines TRBV14 with TRBJ2-5; the D gene is possibly TRBD2 (5 bases). The CDR3 consists of 13 residues. The V end was cut by 5 bases, the J end by 9 bases, with 16 bases between. Looked up from germline, CDR1 is SGHDN and CDR2 is FVKESK. The CDR3 protein is CASSSGLGRSQYF. DNA for the CDR3: TGTGCCAGCAGCTCTGGACTGGGCCGGTCCCAGTACTTC.

The chain links TRBV13 to TRBJ2-1; 8 nucleotides match TRBD1. Germline CDR1 is PRHDT and CDR2 is FYEKMQ (reference sequence). The length of the CDR3 is 15 residues. V lost 3 bases, J lost 6 bases, and 7 bases stayed unmatched. The CDR3 reads CASSFRQGRRNEQFF. The CDR3 bases are TGTGCCAGCAGCTTCAGACAGGGGCGCCGCAATGAGCAGTTCTTC.

The gene calls are TRBV7-7 and TRBJ2-1, with D perhaps matching TRBD1 (6 bases). CDR3 length equals 16 residues. V was clipped by 5 bases and J by 6 bases, with 20 bases between them. The germline CDR1 and CDR2 sequences are SSHAT and FNYEAQ (reference sequence). The CDR3 reads CASSPGPSRGGNEQFF. CDR3 nucleotide sequence: TGTGCCAGCAGCCCCGGACCTTCCAGGGGCGGCAATGAGCAGTTCTTC.

The sample holds one count of this clone. The chain is built from TRBV6-5 and TRBJ1-1; no firm D call. Deletions cut 6 bases from V and 4 bases from J, with 15 bases between. CDR3 length: 14 residues. The germline gives CDR1 MNHEY, CDR2 SVGAGI. The DNA for the CDR3 is TGTGCCAGCAGGCGAAAAACGGCGGTCACTGAAGCTTTCTTT. Encoded protein: CASRRKTAVTEAFF.

The J gene is TRBJ2-7, the V gene TRBV28, with D possibly matching TRBD1 (5 bases). The CDR3 has 15 amino acids. Germline V CDR1 and CDR2: MDHEN, SYDVKM. The V and J ends lost 1 base and 2 bases respectively, with 12 bases between them. The CDR3 region is CASSLFKTRAYEQYF. CDR3 sequence (DNA): TGTGCCAGCAGTTTATTCAAGACCAGGGCCTACGAGCAGTACTTC. The full variable domain, completed using reference TRBV28 and TRBJ2-7, is DVKVTQSSRYLVKRTGEKVFLECVQDMDHENMFWYRQDPGLGLRLIYFSYDVKMKEKGDIPEGYSVSREKKERFSLILESASTNQTSMYLCASSLFKTRAYEQYFGPGTRLTVT.

V usage is TRBV7-2 and J usage is TRBJ2-7; D remains ambiguous. From germline, CDR1 is SGHTA and CDR2 FQGNSA. This CDR3 region has 13 residues. The V end lost 3 bases, the J end lost 3 bases, and 9 bases lay between the germline ends. In DNA, the CDR3 is TGTGCCAGCAGCTTCGGGTTAAACTACGAGCAGTACTTC. Its translation: CASSFGLNYEQYF.

The chain is built from TRBV28 and TRBJ1-1; the match to TRBD1 covers 10 bases. Germline loops: CDR1 MDHEN, CDR2 SYDVKM. This CDR3 is built from 16 residues. V dropped 4 bases and J dropped 4; count of bases not matched to a gene: 9. DNA of the CDR3: TGTGCCAGCAGTTCTGACAGGGGGCGCTTGAGCACTGAAGCTTTCTTT. Translated, it gives CASSSDRGRLSTEAFF.

Note on this clone: This clone may be a read error of a much larger clone one base away. In the same sample, other DNA sequences code for this CDR3. The chain couples TRBV5-1 to TRBJ1-5; D remains ambiguous. CDR1 and CDR2 from the germline V gene are SGHRS and YFSETQ. The CDR3 length is 13 residues. V was shortened by 1 base and J by 5 bases, with 7 bases between the two germline ends. DNA for the CDR3: TGCGCCAGCAGCTTGCGGGGAGATCAGCCCCAGCATTTT. The encoded protein is CASSLRGDQPQHF. Full variable domain (remainder filled in from reference TRBV5-1 and TRBJ1-5): KAGVTQTPRYLIKTRGQQVTLSCSPISGHRSVSWYQQTPGQGLQFLFEYFSETQRNKGNFPGRFSGRQFSNSRSEMNVSTLELGDSALYLCASSLRGDQPQHFGDGTRLSIL.

V is TRBV11-2 and J is TRBJ2-7, with D perhaps matching TRBD1 (6 bases). Trimming pared 5 bases from V and 7 bases from J, leaving 18 bases between. The CDR3 consists of 14 residues. Germline assignment: CDR1 SGHAT and CDR2 FQNNGV. The CDR3 loop is CASSPTAQGWEQYF. The CDR3 DNA follows: TGTGCCAGCAGCCCCACTGCACAGGGTTGGGAGCAGTACTTC. Drawing the rest from reference TRBV11-2 and TRBJ2-7, the complete variable domain is EAGVAQSPRYKIIEKRQSVAFWCNPISGHATLYWYQQILGQGPKLLIQFQNNGVVDDSQLPKDRFSAERLKGVDSTLKIQPAKLEDSAVYLCASSPTAQGWEQYFGPGTRLTVT.

The chain joins TRBV30 to TRBJ1-5; tentative D call: TRBD1 (5 bases). The CDR3 loop spans 15 amino acids. V was trimmed by 2 bases and J by 1 base, leaving 12 bases between them. The germline gives CDR1 GTSNPN, CDR2 SVGIG (reference sequence). Here the CDR3 reads CAWSRGGGSNQPQHF. DNA of the CDR3: TGTGCCTGGAGTCGGGGGGGAGGGAGCAATCAGCCCCAGCATTTT.

The table lists this clone with a few counts. This chain joins TRBV6-4 and TRBJ2-1, with 13 bases fitting TRBD2. V lost 4 bases to trimming and J lost 8 bases; unmatched junction nucleotides: 5. The CDR3 runs 15 residues. Germline values: CDR1 MRHNA, CDR2 SNTAGT. The CDR3 DNA follows: TGTGCCAGCAGTGCGGGGACTAGCGGGATAGATGAGCAGTTCTTC. It is translated as CASSAGTSGIDEQFF.

V usage is TRBV29-1 and J usage is TRBJ2-3, with 7 bases fitting TRBD2. With V trimmed by 6 bases and J by 0 bases, 6 bases remained unmatched. From germline, CDR1 is SQVTM and CDR2 ANQGSEA. There are 14 residues in the CDR3. CDR3 DNA: TGCAGCGTACGTAGCGGGTTTAGCACAGATACGCAGTATTTT. It is translated as CSVRSGFSTDTQYF.

This clone has just a few counts. V is TRBV12-2 and J is TRBJ2-7; the D call TRBD1 from the table was never checked on the DNA. TRBV12-2 is marked as a pseudogene. CDR3 length: 15 amino acids. CDR3 amino acids: CASRLKTEKSDEQYF. The CDR3 coding sequence is TGTGCAAGTCGCTTAAAGACAGAAAAGAGCGACGAGCAGTACTTC.